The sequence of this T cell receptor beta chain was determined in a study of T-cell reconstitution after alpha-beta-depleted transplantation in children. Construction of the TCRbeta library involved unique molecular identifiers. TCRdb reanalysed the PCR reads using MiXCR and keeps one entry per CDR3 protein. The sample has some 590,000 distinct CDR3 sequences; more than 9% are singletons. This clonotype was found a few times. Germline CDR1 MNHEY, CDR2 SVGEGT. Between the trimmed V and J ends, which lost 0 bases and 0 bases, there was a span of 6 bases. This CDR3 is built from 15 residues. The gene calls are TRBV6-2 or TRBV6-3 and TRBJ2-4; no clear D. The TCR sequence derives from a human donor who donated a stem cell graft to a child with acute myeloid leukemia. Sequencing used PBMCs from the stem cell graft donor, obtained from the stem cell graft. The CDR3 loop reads CASSYSKLAKNIQYF. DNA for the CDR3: TGTGCCAGCAGTTACTCGAAGCTAGCCAAAAACATTCAGTACTTC.